The next 26 T cell receptor beta chains were all read from a single sample in a study of OX40 agonist ivuxolimab in advanced cancers. Measured with immunoSEQ multiplex PCR; TCRdb has only the in-frame clones, and not every one. The sample has about 100,000 clones, 70% to 90% seen once. The material sequenced was CD4+ or CD8+ T cells sorted from blood, taken in a trial of the OX40 agonist ivuxolimab. The origin of the receptors is an adult with an advanced solid tumor such as melanoma, head and neck, liver or kidney cancer.

The chain recombines TRBV19 with TRBJ1-2; 7 positions match TRBD1. The V and J ends lost 5 bases and 8 bases, in that order; junction bases with no gene match: 11. The CDR3 runs 14 residues. Germline V gives CDR1 LNHDA, CDR2 SQIVND (reference sequence). In DNA, the CDR3 is TGTGCCAGTAGTCGACAGGGTAGGCCGGAGGGCTACACCTTC. It codes for CASSRQGRPEGYTF.

In its sample, this clone was seen a few times. The V and J genes are TRBV18 and TRBJ2-5; D gene uncertain. The CDR3 runs to 12 residues. The V and J ends lost 4 bases and 5 bases respectively, with 8 bases between them. Germline CDR1 is KGHSH and CDR2 is LQKENI. The CDR3 protein is CASSRAAETQYF. The CDR3 nucleotides are TGTGCCAGCTCACGAGCCGCTGAGACCCAGTACTTC.

This sequence joins TRBV4-2 and TRBJ1-6; TRBD1 matches 7 bases. Germline V CDR1 and CDR2: LGHNA, YNFKEQ. The CDR3 extends over 14 amino acids. Trimming took 1 base from V and 7 from J; bases not matched to a gene: 1. CDR3 loop: CASSQGTGNSPLHF. DNA for the CDR3: TGTGCCAGCAGCCAAGGGACAGGCAATTCACCCCTCCACTTT.

The rearrangement links TRBV4-2 to TRBJ2-3; 8 nucleotides line up with TRBD2. CDR3 size: 17 residues. The V and J ends lost 0 bases and 2 bases, in that order; junction bases with no gene match: 7. Germline loops: CDR1 LGHNA, CDR2 YNFKEQ. The CDR3 region has the DNA TGTGCCAGCAGCCAAGATAGTAGCGGGACTCCCACAGATACGCAGTATTTT. This gives the protein CASSQDSSGTPTDTQYF.

The V and J genes are TRBV6-1 and TRBJ1-2; tentative D call: TRBD1 (5 bases). Trimming shortened V by 0 bases and J by 8 bases, and 13 bases separated the two germline ends. CDR3 length: 14 amino acids. The germline V gene encodes CDR1 MNHNS and CDR2 SASEGT. The CDR3 DNA reads as TGTGCCAGCAGTGAAGCCCTGACAGCGGGGGGCTACACCTTC. This codes for CASSEALTAGGYTF.

This clone appeared a few times. The J gene is TRBJ2-7, the V gene TRBV27, with 10 bases aligning to TRBD2. The CDR3 has 15 residues. V gave up 2 bases and J gave up 2 bases; unmatched junction bases: 3. Germline V lookup: CDR1 MNHEY, CDR2 SMNVEV (reference sequence). CDR3 sequence: CASSLKREGPYEQYF. The CDR3 region has the DNA TGTGCCAGCAGTTTAAAGCGGGAGGGCCCCTACGAGCAGTACTTC.

V gene TRBV5-1 combines with J gene TRBJ2-1, with a weak D call TRBD1 (5 bases). The CDR3 is 15 amino acids. CDR1 is SGHRS, CDR2 YFSETQ, per germline. Trimming stripped 0 bases from V and 8 bases from J, with 15 bases between. CDR3 coding DNA: TGCGCCAGCAGCTTGGGGGCCAAAATAGGGGATGAGCAGTTCTTC. Its translation: CASSLGAKIGDEQFF.

The chain recombines TRBV7-2 with TRBJ1-1; D unclear. Trimming removed 3 bases at V and 5 bases at J, with 7 bases between. The CDR3 totals 12 residues. Germline V gene lookup returns CDR1 SGHTA and CDR2 FQGNSA. The CDR3 region is CASSFDGTEAFF. CDR3 coding DNA: TGTGCCAGCAGCTTCGACGGGACTGAAGCTTTCTTT.

This chain connects TRBV6-5 to TRBJ2-6; D is unresolved. Germline CDR1 reads MNHEY; CDR2 reads SVGAGI. The CDR3 loop spans 13 amino acids. The ends were cut back, 6 bases at V and 0 bases at J, with 3 bases in the middle. CDR3 bases: TGTGCCAGCAGGTTCTCTGGGGCCAACGTCCTGACTTTC. Encoded protein: CASRFSGANVLTF.

This chain connects TRBV4-2 to TRBJ1-1; the D gene is possibly TRBD1 (5 bases). Germline-derived CDR1 and CDR2 are LGHNA and YNFKEQ. V was pared by 1 base and J by 5 bases, with 14 bases between. The CDR3 spans 15 residues. The CDR3 sequence is CASSQGVGRVTEAFF. In nucleotides, the CDR3 is TGTGCCAGCAGCCAAGGGGTGGGCAGGGTGACTGAAGCTTTCTTT.

The rearrangement uses TRBV7-9 and TRBJ2-1; TRBD2 might be the D (6 bases). V was trimmed by 1 base and J by 3 bases, leaving 10 bases between them. Germline lookup yields CDR1 SEHNR and CDR2 FQNEAQ (reference sequence). The CDR3 contains 15 residues. The CDR3 DNA reads TGTGCCAGCAGCTTAGGTAGCGGAAGCTACAATGAGCAGTTCTTC. It is translated as CASSLGSGSYNEQFF.

V is TRBV6-1 and J is TRBJ2-1; maybe TRBD1 (5 bases). Germline V lookup: CDR1 MNHNS, CDR2 SASEGT. V lost 4 bases to trimming and J lost 8 bases, with 6 bases between them. CDR3 size: 11 residues. DNA for the CDR3: TGTGCCAGCAGTGGGGGCTATGAGCAGTTCTTC. Protein: CASSGGYEQFF.

The chain has TRBV20-1 and TRBJ1-1, with D perhaps matching TRBD1 (5 bases). The CDR3 loop spans 11 amino acids. Germline V gene data show CDR1 as DFQATT and CDR2 as SNEGSKA (reference sequence). Trimming took 8 bases from V and 4 from J, leaving 11 bases between them. CDR3 region: CSRSRGTEAFF. DNA for the CDR3: TGCAGTCGCAGTAGGGGCACTGAAGCTTTCTTT.

V is TRBV6-5 and J is TRBJ1-1; a possible D gene is TRBD1 (5 bases). The CDR3 contains 13 residues. In germline, CDR1 is MNHEY, CDR2 SVGAGI. The V gene lost 5 bases and the J gene lost 10 bases, with 17 bases spanning the gap. The CDR3 DNA follows: TGTGCCAGCAGTCCGGACATAGGACTGGGAGCTTTCTTT. Encoded protein: CASSPDIGLGAFF.

This clone was seen once. The CDR3 DNA sequence: TGCGCCAGCAGCGCCGGGACAGGGGGCCGTAATGAGCAGTTCTTC. It is translated as CASSAGTGGRNEQFF. This chain joins TRBV5-1 and TRBJ2-1, with 12 nucleotides matching TRBD1. The CDR3 totals 15 residues. J lost 7 bases, V lost 4 bases, and 6 bases had no gene match. Germline CDR1 reads SGHRS; CDR2 reads YFSETQ. Drawing the rest from reference TRBV5-1 and TRBJ2-1, the complete variable domain is KAGVTQTPRYLIKTRGQQVTLSCSPISGHRSVSWYQQTPGQGLQFLFEYFSETQRNKGNFPGRFSGRQFSNSRSEMNVSTLELGDSALYLCASSAGTGGRNEQFFGPGTRLTVL.

This chain links TRBV6-1 with TRBJ1-5; D unclear. CDR1 is MNHNS and CDR2 is SASEGT in the germline V gene. The V gene lost 6 bases and the J gene lost 5 bases, with 8 bases spanning the gap. The CDR3 contains 12 residues. The CDR3 DNA reads TGTGCCAGCAGCCGGACTGATCAGCCCCAGCATTTT. Protein product: CASSRTDQPQHF.

The chain carries TRBV6-5 and TRBJ1-4; TRBD1 might be the D (5 bases). The CDR3 extends over 15 amino acids. The germline V gene encodes CDR1 MNHEY and CDR2 SVGAGI. Trimming shortened V by 2 bases and J by 5 bases, and 12 bases separated the two germline ends. The CDR3 nucleotides read TGTGCCAGCAGTTACGGCTGGGACTCCAATGAAAAACTGTTTTTT. Translation gives CASSYGWDSNEKLFF.

The chain has TRBV6-5 and TRBJ2-3; D unclear. Between the trimmed V and J ends, which lost 5 bases and 4 bases, there was a span of 10 bases. The V gene's germline CDR1 is MNHEY and CDR2 SVGAGI. This CDR3 is 13 amino acids long. The CDR3 DNA reads as TGTGCCAGCAGTCTCGGGCCCTCAGATACGCAGTATTTT. It specifies CASSLGPSDTQYF.

The chain couples TRBV27 to TRBJ2-1; TRBD2 aligns across 8 bases. The germline gives CDR1 MNHEY, CDR2 SMNVEV (reference sequence). The CDR3 contains 15 residues. With 5 bases clipped from V and 5 bases from J, the junction kept 8 bases outside the gene matches. The CDR3 sequence is CASSPGGGPNNEQFF. In DNA form, the CDR3 reads TGTGCCAGCAGTCCCGGCGGGGGGCCCAACAATGAGCAGTTCTTC.

The rearrangement links TRBV4-2 to TRBJ1-2; a possible D gene is TRBD1 (6 bases). The germline V gene encodes CDR1 LGHNA and CDR2 YNFKEQ. This CDR3 contains 13 residues. Trimming shortened V by 6 bases and J by 6 bases, and 14 bases separated the two germline ends. In nucleotides, the CDR3 is TGTGCCAGCAGAGCGGGGGCTGGTGATGGCTACACCTTC. Residues: CASRAGAGDGYTF.

The rearrangement joins TRBV19 to TRBJ2-6; D perhaps matches TRBD2 (6 bases). Trimming took 5 bases from V and 4 from J, leaving 18 bases between them. The CDR3 contains 17 residues. CDR1 and CDR2 from the germline V gene are LNHDA and SQIVND (reference sequence). The CDR3 region is CASSSGLDSRGANVLTF. The CDR3 bases are TGTGCCAGTAGTTCGGGACTCGACTCGCGGGGGGCCAACGTCCTGACTTTC. The full variable domain, completed using reference TRBV19 and TRBJ2-6, is DGGITQSPKYLFRKEGQNVTLSCEQNLNHDAMYWYRQDPGQGLRLIYYSQIVNDFQKGDIAEGYSVSREKKESFPLTVTSAQKNPTAFYLCASSSGLDSRGANVLTFGAGSRLTVL.

The V gene is TRBV30, the J gene TRBJ1-1, with unresolved D. CDR3 length: 15 residues. Germline V gives CDR1 GTSNPN, CDR2 SVGIG (reference sequence). Trimming removed 0 bases from V and 4 bases from J, with 15 bases in between. CDR3 coding DNA: TGTGCCTGGAGTGTACTGGGAGGGTGGGGCACTGAAGCTTTCTTT. Protein sequence: CAWSVLGGWGTEAFF.

This chain connects TRBV6-5 to TRBJ1-2, with D tentatively TRBD1 (5 bases). CDR3 length: 12 amino acids. CDR1 is MNHEY and CDR2 is SVGAGI in the germline V gene. Deletions cut 2 bases from V and 8 bases from J, with 9 bases between. The CDR3 here is CASSYGGEGYTF. Here the CDR3 DNA reads TGTGCCAGCAGTTACGGGGGGGAAGGCTACACCTTC.

This chain links TRBV9 with TRBJ2-7, with a weak D call TRBD2 (5 bases). This CDR3 is 14 amino acids long. V was pared by 4 bases and J by 1 base, with 12 bases between. Germline lookup yields CDR1 SGDLS and CDR2 YYNGEE. The CDR3: CASSPVPGSYEQYF. The CDR3 DNA is TGTGCCAGCAGCCCTGTTCCGGGGTCCTACGAGCAGTACTTC.

The chain uses TRBV6-6 and TRBJ1-5; D gene unclear. Trimming left V 7 bases short and J 3 bases short, with 19 bases between. There are 16 residues in the CDR3. The germline V gene encodes CDR1 MNHNY and CDR2 SVGAGI (reference sequence). CDR3 loop: CASNTKVTFFNQPQHF. CDR3 in DNA: TGTGCCAGCAACACAAAGGTGACTTTCTTCAATCAGCCCCAGCATTTT.

The rearrangement uses TRBV6-5 and TRBJ1-5; D is uncertain. V lost 2 bases and J 0 bases, leaving 5 bases between the germline ends. Germline CDR1 reads MNHEY; CDR2 reads SVGAGI. The CDR3 runs to 14 residues. CDR3 nucleotides: TGTGCCAGCAGTTACCGGTATAGCAATCAGCCCCAGCATTTT. Amino acid sequence: CASSYRYSNQPQHF.